The subject of this entry is one TCR beta chain. Its target is not known. This sample stems from a study of OX40 agonist ivuxolimab in advanced cancers. Germline CDR1 and CDR2: KGHSH and LQKENI. This CDR3 has 14 residues. Trimming left V 6 bases short and J 3 bases short, with 14 bases between. Profiled with immunoSEQ multiplex PCR; TCRdb holds only in-frame clones, not every one. This sample carries tens of thousands of clones, around 90% of them seen once, and the ten largest clones take approximately 0.47%. Study findings and constraints: At 0.1 to 3.0 mg/kg and by week 6, clonal expansion occurred in CD4+ and CD8+ blood T cells.

The genes are TRBV18 and TRBJ1-1; D gene ambiguous. The clonotype originates from an adult with an advanced solid tumor such as melanoma, head and neck, liver or kidney cancer. The sample in question was CD4+ or CD8+ T cells sorted from blood, obtained in a trial of the OX40 agonist ivuxolimab. CDR3 nucleotides: TGTGCCAGCTCCGGTGGTGGAGGTGACACTGAAGCTTTCTTT. Amino acid sequence: CASSGGGGDTEAFF.